This T cell receptor (beta chain) emerged from a study of cytomegalovirus exposure and HLA in healthy donors. The study's findings and limits: Fewer N-insertions than the 666-donor mean were reportedly shown by an Asian-associated ancestry cluster in a later analysis. In terms of immune exposure information, only CMV serostatus was available.

The CDR3 sequence is 16 residues long. V was pared by 4 bases and J by 5 bases, with 13 bases of the junction left unmatched. Germline values: CDR1 SGHNT, CDR2 YENEEA. Worth noting for this clone: Its antigen remains unknown.

Researchers ran the PCR with 60 Vbeta and 13 Jbeta primers. Using immunoSEQ multiplex PCR, the repertoire was profiled, and TCRdb retains in-frame clones only, with some absent. The data hold some 130,000 clones, with approximately 77% observed a single time. The clonotype comes from a man aged 25-40 years in good health and CMV-seronegative. Sequenced: PBMCs. The V and J genes are TRBV11-3 and TRBJ2-5, with TRBD1 matching over 7 bases. The CDR3 nucleotides are TGTGCCAGCAGCTCAACCGGGACAGACGGCCGCGAGACCCAGTACTTC. This encodes CASSSTGTDGRETQYF. The complete variable domain, with remaining parts taken from reference TRBV11-3 and TRBJ2-5, reads EAGVVQSPRYKIIEKKQPVAFWCNPISGHNTLYWYLQNLGQGPELLIRYENEEAVDDSQLPKDRFSAERLKGVDSTLKIQPAELGDSAVYLCASSSTGTDGRETQYFGPGTRLLVL.